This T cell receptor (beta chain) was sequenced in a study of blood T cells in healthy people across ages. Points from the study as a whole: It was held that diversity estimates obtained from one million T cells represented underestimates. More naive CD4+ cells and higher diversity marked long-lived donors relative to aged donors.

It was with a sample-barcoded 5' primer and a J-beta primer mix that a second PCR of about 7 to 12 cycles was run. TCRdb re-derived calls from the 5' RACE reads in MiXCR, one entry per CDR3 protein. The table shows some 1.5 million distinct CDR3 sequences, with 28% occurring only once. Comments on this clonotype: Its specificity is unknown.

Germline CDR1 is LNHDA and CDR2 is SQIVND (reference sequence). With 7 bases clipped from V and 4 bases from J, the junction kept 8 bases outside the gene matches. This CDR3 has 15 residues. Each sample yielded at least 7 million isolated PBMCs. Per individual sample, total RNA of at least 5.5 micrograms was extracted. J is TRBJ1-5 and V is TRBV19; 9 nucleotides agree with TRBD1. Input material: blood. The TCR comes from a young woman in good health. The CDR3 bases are TGTGCCAGTATGGCACAGGGGGCAGGGAATCAGCCCCAGCATTTT. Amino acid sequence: CASMAQGAGNQPQHF. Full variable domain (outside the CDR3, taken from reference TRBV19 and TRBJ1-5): DGGITQSPKYLFRKEGQNVTLSCEQNLNHDAMYWYRQDPGQGLRLIYYSQIVNDFQKGDIAEGYSVSREKKESFPLTVTSAQKNPTAFYLCASMAQGAGNQPQHFGDGTRLSIL.